This passage covers 32 T cell receptor beta chains from one sample sequenced in a study of blood T cell repertoires in COVID-19. Clones were read by immunoSEQ multiplex PCR, and TCRdb kept only the in-frame ones, dropping some. In the table there are roughly 500,000 clones, roughly 88% of which are singletons. The material sequenced was PBMCs or T cells enriched from blood (not recorded which). These receptors were obtained from a woman in her thirties or forties who had recovered from COVID-19.

This chain uses TRBV29-1 with TRBJ2-3; the match to TRBD1 covers 7 bases. The CDR3 consists of 13 residues. The trim removed 7 bases at V and 0 bases at J, leaving 4 bases unmatched. Germline V gene sequence: CDR1 SQVTM, CDR2 ANQGSEA. The chain's CDR3 is CSGTRGSTDTQYF. The CDR3 DNA sequence: TGCAGCGGGACCAGGGGGAGCACAGATACGCAGTATTTT.

The J gene is TRBJ2-1, the V gene TRBV7-2, with a tentative D call TRBD2 (6 bases). The V gene lost 1 base and the J gene lost 8 bases, with 15 bases spanning the gap. This CDR3 is 15 amino acids long. Germline V gene data show CDR1 as SGHTA and CDR2 as FQGNSA. Here the CDR3 DNA reads TGTGCCAGCAGCTTAGATGGCGGGATCTATTATGAGCAGTTCTTC. Translating gives CASSLDGGIYYEQFF.

The chain couples TRBV5-4 to TRBJ2-7; 9 positions match TRBD2. CDR1 and CDR2 (germline): SGHNT, YYREEE (reference sequence). The CDR3 covers 16 residues. Trimming removed 0 bases from V and 4 bases from J; junction bases left unmatched: 8. DNA for the CDR3: TGTGCCAGCAGCTTGGGGGTAGCGGGAGATTCGTACGAGCAGTACTTC. Encoded protein: CASSLGVAGDSYEQYF.

The chain carries TRBV5-1 and TRBJ1-2, with TRBD1 matching over 12 bases. Germline lookup yields CDR1 SGHRS and CDR2 YFSETQ. The ends lost 4 bases at V and 4 bases at J; junction bases unmatched: 5. The CDR3 is made up of 15 amino acids. The CDR3 here is CASSRGTGGAYGYTF. DNA for the CDR3: TGCGCCAGCAGCCGGGGGACAGGGGGCGCCTATGGCTACACCTTC.

The gene calls are TRBV18 and TRBJ2-7; 9 positions match TRBD1. V gave up 3 bases and J gave up 6 bases; unmatched junction bases: 3. Germline values: CDR1 KGHSH, CDR2 LQKENI. This CDR3 is 13 amino acids long. The CDR3 region is CASSPGTGSEQYF. In DNA form, the CDR3 reads TGTGCCAGCTCACCGGGGACAGGGAGCGAGCAGTACTTC.

This clone was picked up a small number of times. J is TRBJ2-2 and V is TRBV4-1, with D tentatively TRBD2 (5 bases). The CDR3 contains 17 residues. The V end was cut by 1 base, the J end by 0 bases, with 12 bases between. Germline V CDR1 and CDR2: MGHRA, YSYEKL. CDR3 sequence reads: CASSQAKLGANTGELFF. In nucleotides, the CDR3 is TGCGCCAGCAGCCAAGCCAAACTAGGCGCGAACACCGGGGAGCTGTTTTTT.

This clone was observed a handful of times. The CDR3 reads CASSLDRMREGPSEQYF. CDR3 in DNA: TGTGCCAGCAGCTTAGATCGTATGCGGGAGGGTCCGAGTGAGCAGTACTTC. This chain connects TRBV11-2 to TRBJ2-7, with TRBD2 identical over 9 bases. The CDR3 sequence is 17 residues long. J gave up 7 bases and V 0 bases, and 13 bases lay outside the gene matches. Germline V gene lookup returns CDR1 SGHAT and CDR2 FQNNGV.

The chain combines TRBV12-3 or TRBV12-4 with TRBJ2-7; D remains ambiguous. Trimming stripped 1 base from V and 9 bases from J, with 10 bases between. The CDR3 sequence is 12 residues long. The CDR3, as DNA: TGTGCCAGCAGTTTAGGCAGGCTCGGGCAGTACTTC. Protein sequence: CASSLGRLGQYF.

This rearrangement joins TRBV7-2 to TRBJ2-5; tentative D call: TRBD2 (6 bases). Per the germline V gene, CDR1 is SGHTA and CDR2 is FQGNSA. The CDR3 totals 12 residues. V lost 5 bases, J lost 6 bases, and 10 bases lay in between. The CDR3 is CASSQEGKTQYF. The CDR3 DNA reads as TGTGCCAGCAGCCAGGAGGGAAAGACCCAGTACTTC.

The chain combines TRBV5-1 with TRBJ2-5; 15 positions agree with TRBD2. There are 17 residues in the CDR3. V trimming: 4 bases; J trimming: 4 bases; junction bases outside the gene matches: 8. Germline V lookup: CDR1 SGHRS, CDR2 YFSETQ. CDR3 amino acids: CASSRGLAGGPGETQYF. The CDR3 bases are TGCGCCAGCAGCCGAGGACTAGCGGGAGGGCCGGGAGAGACCCAGTACTTC.

The rearrangement links TRBV9 to TRBJ1-1; D may be TRBD1 (5 bases). The CDR3 runs 14 residues. Germline CDR1 and CDR2: SGDLS and YYNGEE. Between the trimmed V and J ends, which lost 2 bases and 6 bases, there was a span of 14 bases. In DNA, the CDR3 is TGTGCCAGCAGCGTGACAGCCTCTGGCGCTGAAGCTTTCTTT. Its translation is CASSVTASGAEAFF.

This clone has only one observation. The CDR3 sequence: CAISESGLGSGANVLTF. The CDR3 DNA reads TGTGCCATCAGTGAGTCGGGACTGGGCTCTGGGGCCAACGTCCTGACTTTC. The chain is built from TRBV10-3 and TRBJ2-6, with D maybe TRBD2 (6 bases). Trimming stripped 0 bases from V and 0 bases from J, with 9 bases between. Germline CDR1 reads ENHRY; CDR2 reads SYGVKD. This CDR3 contains 17 residues.

This sequence joins TRBV5-6 and TRBJ2-5; TRBD2 is a possible D gene (6 bases). The germline V and J ends were trimmed by 4 bases and 5 bases, with 15 bases remaining between them. CDR3 length: 14 residues. The V gene's germline CDR1 is SGHDT and CDR2 YYEEEE. The CDR3 DNA sequence: TGTGCCAGCAGCCCCAGGGAGGTGATGGAGACCCAGTACTTC. Amino acid sequence: CASSPREVMETQYF.

The V gene is TRBV13, the J gene TRBJ2-5, with no clear D. This CDR3 region has 16 residues. Germline V lookup: CDR1 PRHDT, CDR2 FYEKMQ (reference sequence). V was clipped by 5 bases and J by 0 bases, with 16 bases between them. The CDR3 region is CASSQLAKADQETQYF. Here the CDR3 DNA reads TGTGCCAGCAGCCAATTAGCAAAGGCCGACCAAGAGACCCAGTACTTC.

V and J are TRBV9 and TRBJ1-4; D call uncertain. Germline loops: CDR1 SGDLS, CDR2 YYNGEE. The V end was cut by 5 bases, the J end by 7 bases, with 15 bases between. The CDR3 length is 14 residues. DNA of the CDR3: TGTGCCAGCAGTCTGGGTCCTTGGAGTGAAAAACTGTTTTTT. It specifies CASSLGPWSEKLFF.

The J gene is TRBJ1-4, the V gene TRBV6-5; D is uncertain. Germline CDR1 and CDR2: MNHEY and SVGAGI. The CDR3 length is 14 residues. The ends were cut back, 6 bases at V and 7 bases at J, with 15 bases in the middle. CDR3 sequence (DNA): TGTGCCAGCAGGGTGCACGGGTCGGGTGAAAAACTGTTTTTT. Its protein product is CASRVHGSGEKLFF.

This rearrangement joins TRBV9 to TRBJ1-1; tentative D call: TRBD1 (6 bases). Germline-derived CDR1 and CDR2 are SGDLS and YYNGEE. V was trimmed by 0 bases and J by 6 bases, leaving 12 bases between them. This CDR3 has 14 amino acids. CDR3 sequence: CASSVEGVGAEAFF. The DNA of the CDR3 is TGTGCCAGCAGCGTAGAGGGGGTAGGAGCTGAAGCTTTCTTT. Complete variable domain (other parts from reference TRBV9 and TRBJ1-1): DSGVTQTPKHLITATGQRVTLRCSPRSGDLSVYWYQQSLDQGLQFLIQYYNGEERAKGNILERFSAQQFPDLHSELNLSSLELGDSALYFCASSVEGVGAEAFFGQGTRLTVV.

This sequence joins TRBV4-3 and TRBJ2-2, with TRBD2 identical over 8 bases. Germline CDR1 LGHNA, CDR2 YSLEER. This CDR3 is 16 amino acids long. Trimming took 4 bases from V and 0 from J; bases not matched to a gene: 4. The CDR3 region has the DNA TGCGCCAGCAGCCCCTTACTAGCGGCGAACACCGGGGAGCTGTTTTTT. This translates into CASSPLLAANTGELFF.

This clone was detected a few times. The rearrangement uses TRBV30 and TRBJ1-6; no reliable D call. The V and J ends lost 3 bases and 5 bases respectively, with 11 bases between them. Looked up from germline, CDR1 is GTSNPN and CDR2 is SVGIG (reference sequence). The CDR3 runs to 14 residues. The CDR3 loop reads CAWRTIGNNSPLHF. CDR3 nucleotide sequence: TGTGCCTGGAGAACCATCGGGAATAATTCACCCCTCCACTTT.

This chain uses TRBV30 with TRBJ1-2, with TRBD1 as a possible D gene (6 bases). V lost 0 bases and J 5 bases, leaving 16 bases between the germline ends. Germline values: CDR1 GTSNPN, CDR2 SVGIG (reference sequence). The CDR3 is 15 amino acids. For the CDR3, the DNA is TGTGCCTGGAGTGTACAGGGCACAGGCAAGTATGGCTACACCTTC. It translates to CAWSVQGTGKYGYTF.

The genes are TRBV7-6 and TRBJ1-1; 7 positions match TRBD1. V trimming: 5 bases; J trimming: 0 bases; junction bases outside the gene matches: 3. The CDR3 consists of 14 residues. Germline lookup yields CDR1 SGHVS and CDR2 FNYEAQ. Here the CDR3 DNA reads TGTGCCAGCAGCAGGGGACAGTTGAACACTGAAGCTTTCTTT. Translation gives CASSRGQLNTEAFF.

This chain uses TRBV11-2 with TRBJ2-7; TRBD1 aligns across 7 bases. Germline V gives CDR1 SGHAT, CDR2 FQNNGV. Trimming at V came to 3 bases and at J to 4 bases, leaving 3 bases not matched to a gene. CDR3 size: 13 residues. The CDR3 DNA reads as TGTGCCAGCAGCTTGGGGACAGAGTACGAGCAGTACTTC. It translates to CASSLGTEYEQYF.

The chain recombines TRBV6-5 with TRBJ2-3; no definite D call. The CDR3 consists of 15 residues. Germline V lookup: CDR1 MNHEY, CDR2 SVGAGI. V lost 3 bases to trimming and J lost 1 base, with 11 bases between them. The DNA of the CDR3 is TGTGCCAGCAGTTATTTAATACGGGGCACAGATACGCAGTATTTT. Translating it yields CASSYLIRGTDTQYF.

The chain is built from TRBV14 and TRBJ2-5, with a weak D call TRBD2 (6 bases). Trimming stripped 3 bases from V and 4 bases from J, with 6 bases between. Germline V CDR1 and CDR2: SGHDN, FVKESK. The CDR3 loop spans 12 amino acids. CDR3 in DNA: TGTGCCAGCAGCCAGGGGGGAGAGACCCAGTACTTC. Its protein product is CASSQGGETQYF. The variable domain in full, with the rest retrieved from reference TRBV14 and TRBJ2-5, is EAGVTQFPSHSVIEKGQTVTLRCDPISGHDNLYWYRRVMGKEIKFLLHFVKESKQDESGMPNNRFLAERTGGTYSTLKVQPAELEDSGVYFCASSQGGETQYFGPGTRLLVL.

Concerning this clone itself: Its ends do not fully match the called genes, so a read error is possible. This chain connects TRBV7-7 to TRBJ2-2; 7 nucleotides agree with TRBD2. The CDR3 runs 15 residues. From germline, CDR1 is SSHAT and CDR2 FNYEAQ (reference sequence). CDR3 amino acids: CASSRLATNTGELFF. CDR3 nucleotides: TGTGCTAGCAGCCGACTAGCCACGAACACCGGGGAGCTGTTTTTT.

The rearrangement joins TRBV4-1 to TRBJ2-5; D unclear. Trimming removed 1 base from V and 4 bases from J, with 4 bases in between. CDR3 length: 12 residues. The germline V gene encodes CDR1 MGHRA and CDR2 YSYEKL. DNA of the CDR3: TGCGCCAGCAGCCAAGGTAGAGAGACCCAGTACTTC. Amino acid sequence: CASSQGRETQYF.

This clone was found a few times. This chain's CDR3 is CASSSSSRDTDTQYF. The DNA for the CDR3 is TGTGCCAGCAGTTCTTCATCCAGGGACACAGATACGCAGTATTTT. The chain is built from TRBV7-9 and TRBJ2-3; a weak D match, TRBD1 (5 bases). CDR3 size: 15 residues. V was cut by 6 bases and J by 2 bases, with 15 bases left in between. Germline CDR1 and CDR2: SEHNR and FQNEAQ (reference sequence). Combining the CDR3 with reference TRBV7-9 and TRBJ2-3 gives the whole variable domain DTGVSQNPRHKITKRGQNVTFRCDPISEHNRLYWYRQTLGQGPEFLTYFQNEAQLEKSRLLSDRFSAERPKGSFSTLEIQRTEQGDSAMYLCASSSSSRDTDTQYFGPGTRLTVL.

The sample holds one count of this clone. This rearrangement joins TRBV27 to TRBJ1-5; D perhaps matches TRBD1 (5 bases). From germline, CDR1 is MNHEY and CDR2 SMNVEV (reference sequence). The CDR3 loop spans 14 amino acids. V was cut by 7 bases and J by 3 bases, with 13 bases left in between. The CDR3 loop reads CASKDSANNQPQHF. The CDR3 DNA reads as TGTGCCAGCAAAGACAGCGCTAACAATCAGCCCCAGCATTTT.

J is TRBJ1-2 and V is TRBV10-3; D is possibly TRBD1 (6 bases). Trimming removed 7 bases from V and 3 bases from J, with 18 bases in between. The germline CDR1 and CDR2 sequences are ENHRY and SYGVKD. The CDR3 runs to 15 residues. CDR3 sequence reads: CAITSSGQGYYGYTF. CDR3 nucleotides: TGTGCCATCACCTCTTCGGGACAAGGATACTATGGCTACACCTTC.

The gene calls are TRBV9 and TRBJ1-2, with 8 bases identical to TRBD1. Germline V lookup: CDR1 SGDLS, CDR2 YYNGEE. This CDR3 contains 14 residues. J was trimmed by 0 bases and V by 6 bases; bases with no gene match: 4. CDR3 bases: TGTGCCAGCATGGGGGACAGGCCTAACTATGGCTACACCTTC. It yields the protein CASMGDRPNYGYTF.

J is TRBJ2-1 and V is TRBV7-2, with 10 bases identical to TRBD2. The CDR3 is 15 amino acids. Germline V gives CDR1 SGHTA, CDR2 FQGNSA. V was clipped by 3 bases and J by 7 bases; unmatched bases: 6. CDR3 coding DNA: TGTGCCAGCAGCTTCCGAGCGGGAGGGGGGAATGAGCAGTTCTTC. Protein product: CASSFRAGGGNEQFF.

This sequence joins TRBV11-2 and TRBJ1-1; TRBD1 is a possible D gene (6 bases). The CDR3 is 14 amino acids. The V end was cut by 6 bases, the J end by 1 base, with 12 bases between. Germline V gene lookup returns CDR1 SGHAT and CDR2 FQNNGV. In nucleotides, the CDR3 is TGTGCCAGCAGACCGAACAGGGAGAACACTGAAGCTTTCTTT. It encodes CASRPNRENTEAFF.